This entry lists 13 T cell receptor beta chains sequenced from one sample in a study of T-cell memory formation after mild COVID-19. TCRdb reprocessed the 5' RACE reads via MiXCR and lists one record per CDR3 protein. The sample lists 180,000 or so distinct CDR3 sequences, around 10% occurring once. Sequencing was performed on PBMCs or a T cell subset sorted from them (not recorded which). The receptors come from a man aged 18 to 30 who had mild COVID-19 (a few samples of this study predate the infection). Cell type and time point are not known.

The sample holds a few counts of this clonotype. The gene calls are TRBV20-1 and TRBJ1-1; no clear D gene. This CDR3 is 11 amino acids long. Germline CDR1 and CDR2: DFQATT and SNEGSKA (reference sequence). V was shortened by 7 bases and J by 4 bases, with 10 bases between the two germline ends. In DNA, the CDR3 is TGCAGTGGGCTAAGAACCACTGAAGCTTTCTTT. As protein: CSGLRTTEAFF.

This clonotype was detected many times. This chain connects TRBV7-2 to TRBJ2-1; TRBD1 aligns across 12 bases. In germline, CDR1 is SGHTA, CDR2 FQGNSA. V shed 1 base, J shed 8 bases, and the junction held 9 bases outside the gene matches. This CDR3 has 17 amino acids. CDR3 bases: TGTGCCAGCAGCTTAGGGTCGCGGGACAGGGGGCTGGATGAGCAGTTCTTC. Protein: CASSLGSRDRGLDEQFF. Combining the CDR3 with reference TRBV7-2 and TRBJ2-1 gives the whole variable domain GAGVSQSPSNKVTEKGKDVELRCDPISGHTALYWYRQSLGQGLEFLIYFQGNSAPDKSGLPSDRFSAERTGGSVSTLTIQRTQQEDSAVYLCASSLGSRDRGLDEQFFGPGTRLTVL.

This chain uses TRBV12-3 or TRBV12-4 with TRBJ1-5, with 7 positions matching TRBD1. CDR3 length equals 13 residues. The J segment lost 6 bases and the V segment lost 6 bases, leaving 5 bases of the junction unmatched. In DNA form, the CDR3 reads TGTGCCAGCAGAACAGGGGTAGGTCAGCCCCAGCATTTT. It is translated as CASRTGVGQPQHF.

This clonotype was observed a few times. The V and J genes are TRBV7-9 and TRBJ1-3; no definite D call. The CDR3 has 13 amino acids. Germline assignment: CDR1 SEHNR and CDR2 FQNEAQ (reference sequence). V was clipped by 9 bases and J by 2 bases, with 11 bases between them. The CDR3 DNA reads TGTGCCAGGGAAGCGGGGACTGGAAACACCATATATTTT. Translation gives CAREAGTGNTIYF.

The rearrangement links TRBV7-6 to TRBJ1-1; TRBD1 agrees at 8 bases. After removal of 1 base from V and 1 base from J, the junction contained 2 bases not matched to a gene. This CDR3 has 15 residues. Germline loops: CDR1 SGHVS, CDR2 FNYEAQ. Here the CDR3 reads CASSLGQGANTEAFF. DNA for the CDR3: TGTGCCAGCAGCTTAGGCCAGGGGGCGAACACTGAAGCTTTCTTT.

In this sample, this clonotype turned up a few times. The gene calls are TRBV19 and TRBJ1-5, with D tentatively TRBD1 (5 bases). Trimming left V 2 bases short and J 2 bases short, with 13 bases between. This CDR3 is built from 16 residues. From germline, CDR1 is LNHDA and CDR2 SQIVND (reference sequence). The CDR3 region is CASSIQGRGGNQPQHF. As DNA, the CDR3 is TGTGCCAGTAGTATACAGGGTAGAGGTGGCAATCAGCCCCAGCATTTT.

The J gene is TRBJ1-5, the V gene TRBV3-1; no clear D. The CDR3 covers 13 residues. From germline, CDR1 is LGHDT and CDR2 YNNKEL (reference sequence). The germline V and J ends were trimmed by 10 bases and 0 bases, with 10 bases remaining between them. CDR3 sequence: CATKPDSNQPQHF. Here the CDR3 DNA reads TGTGCCACCAAACCCGATAGCAATCAGCCCCAGCATTTT.

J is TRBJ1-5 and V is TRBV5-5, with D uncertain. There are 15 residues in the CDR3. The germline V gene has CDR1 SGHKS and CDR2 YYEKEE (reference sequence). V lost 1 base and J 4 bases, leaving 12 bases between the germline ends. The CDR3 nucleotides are TGTGCCAGCAGCTTGTATCGTAACAGTAATCAGCCCCAGCATTTT. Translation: CASSLYRNSNQPQHF.

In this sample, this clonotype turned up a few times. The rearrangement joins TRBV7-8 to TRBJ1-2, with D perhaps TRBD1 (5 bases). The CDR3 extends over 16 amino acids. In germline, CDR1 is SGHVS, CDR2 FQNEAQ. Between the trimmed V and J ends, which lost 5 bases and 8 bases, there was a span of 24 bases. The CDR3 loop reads CASSKTWLMQRDGYTF. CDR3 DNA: TGTGCCAGCAGCAAAACCTGGCTGATGCAAAGGGACGGCTACACCTTC.

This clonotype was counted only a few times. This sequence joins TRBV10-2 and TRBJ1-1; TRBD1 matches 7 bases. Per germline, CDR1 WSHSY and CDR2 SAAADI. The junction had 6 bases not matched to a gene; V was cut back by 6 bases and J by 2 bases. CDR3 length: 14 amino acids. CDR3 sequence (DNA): TGCGCCAGCAGGATACAGGGGTCAAACACTGAAGCTTTCTTT. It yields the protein CASRIQGSNTEAFF.

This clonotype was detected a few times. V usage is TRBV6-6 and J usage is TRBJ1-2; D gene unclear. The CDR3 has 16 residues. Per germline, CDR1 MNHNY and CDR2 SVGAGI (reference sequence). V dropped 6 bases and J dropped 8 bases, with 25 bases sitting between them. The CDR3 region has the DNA TGTGCCAGCAGACGCCCACGCGAGAGGGTAGATCGCGGCTACACCTTC. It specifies CASRRPRERVDRGYTF.

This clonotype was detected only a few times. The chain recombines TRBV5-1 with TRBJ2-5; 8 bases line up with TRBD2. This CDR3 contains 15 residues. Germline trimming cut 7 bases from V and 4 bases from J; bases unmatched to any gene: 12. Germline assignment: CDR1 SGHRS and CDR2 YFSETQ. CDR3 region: CASRPGGAAGETQYF. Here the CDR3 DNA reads TGCGCCAGCCGCCCCGGGGGGGCCGCGGGAGAGACCCAGTACTTC.

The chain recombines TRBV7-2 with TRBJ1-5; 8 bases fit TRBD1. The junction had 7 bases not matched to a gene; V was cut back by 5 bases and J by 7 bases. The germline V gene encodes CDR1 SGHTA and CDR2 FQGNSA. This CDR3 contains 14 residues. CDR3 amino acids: CASSPNRGEQPQHF. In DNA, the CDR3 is TGTGCCAGCAGCCCGAACAGGGGGGAGCAGCCCCAGCATTTT.